These 12 T cell receptor beta chains came from one sample sequenced in a study of shared clonotypes between healthy human individuals. Profiling relied on immunoSEQ multiplex PCR, and the TCRdb table lists in-frame clones only, not all of them. The sample shows under 850,000 clones, 92% of them seen only once. Naive CD8 isolation took CD45RO-negative cells positively selected for CCR7 and excluded terminally differentiated effector memory CD45RA+ cells. Sequences were obtained from naive CD8+ T cells sorted from blood. These receptors originate from a man aged 25-45 years in good health.

The chain uses TRBV18 and TRBJ2-1; tentatively, D is TRBD2 (6 bases). This CDR3 comprises 17 residues. The V end lost 3 bases, the J end lost 0 bases, and 15 bases lay between the germline ends. Germline CDR1 reads KGHSH; CDR2 reads LQKENI. The CDR3 loop is CASSPSSVESSYNEQFF. DNA for the CDR3: TGTGCCAGCTCACCCTCTAGCGTAGAGAGCTCCTACAATGAGCAGTTCTTC.

The CDR3 coding sequence is TGTGCCAGCAGCTTCCTGCTAGCGGGAGCCTACAATGAGCAGTTCTTC. Its protein is CASSFLLAGAYNEQFF. This chain uses TRBV7-3 with TRBJ2-1; TRBD2 matches 10 bases. Germline V gene lookup returns CDR1 SGHTA and CDR2 FQGTGA. The ends lost 3 bases at V and 2 bases at J; junction bases unmatched: 4. CDR3 length: 16 amino acids.

The J gene is TRBJ1-1, the V gene TRBV4-1; no firm D call. CDR1 is MGHRA, CDR2 YSYEKL, per germline. The CDR3 sequence is 12 residues long. V was pared by 0 bases and J by 7 bases, with 6 bases between. The CDR3: CASSQDGVEAFF. CDR3 coding DNA: TGCGCCAGCAGCCAAGACGGCGTTGAAGCTTTCTTT.

The chain employs TRBV19 and TRBJ1-5; D not resolved. The CDR3 is 13 amino acids. Germline V CDR1 and CDR2: LNHDA, SQIVND (reference sequence). V was pared by 4 bases and J by 2 bases, with 6 bases between. The CDR3 is CASSRRGNQPQHF. In DNA form, the CDR3 reads TGTGCCAGTAGTAGGAGGGGCAATCAGCCCCAGCATTTT.

The chain links TRBV30 to TRBJ2-5; D unresolved. Germline CDR1 and CDR2: GTSNPN and SVGIG (reference sequence). V lost 0 bases, J lost 5 bases, and 10 bases lay in between. This CDR3 has 13 residues. The CDR3 DNA reads TGTGCCTGGAGTGTAACGGCGAGTGAGACCCAGTACTTC. It yields the protein CAWSVTASETQYF. Full variable domain (missing parts from reference TRBV30 and TRBJ2-5): SQTIHQWPATLVQPVGSPLSLECTVEGTSNPNLYWYRQAAGRGLQLLFYSVGIGQISSEVPQNLSASRPQDRQFILSSKKLLLSDSGFYLCAWSVTASETQYFGPGTRLLVL.

The gene calls are TRBV28 and TRBJ1-5; 8 bases match TRBD1. With V trimmed by 3 bases and J by 4 bases, 5 bases remained unmatched. Germline lookup yields CDR1 MDHEN and CDR2 SYDVKM. The CDR3 has 15 residues. CDR3 DNA: TGTGCCAGCAGTTTCAGGGGGCTCGCAAATCAGCCCCAGCATTTT. It specifies CASSFRGLANQPQHF.

The chain joins TRBV5-1 to TRBJ1-1; D uncertain. Germline-derived CDR1 and CDR2 are SGHRS and YFSETQ. The CDR3 contains 12 residues. Trimming pared 1 base from V and 4 bases from J, leaving 5 bases between. This chain's CDR3 is CASSLKATEAFF. DNA of the CDR3: TGCGCCAGCAGCTTGAAGGCCACTGAAGCTTTCTTT.

This clone was detected once. Other DNA sequences in the same sample also yield this CDR3. This rearrangement joins TRBV4-1 to TRBJ2-7; D not certain. The germline gives CDR1 MGHRA, CDR2 YSYEKL. Trimming left V 0 bases short and J 6 bases short, with 6 bases between. The CDR3 consists of 12 residues. The CDR3, as DNA: TGCGCCAGCAGCCAAGACGGACCCGAGCAGTACTTC. Translation gives CASSQDGPEQYF.

The rearrangement joins TRBV2 to TRBJ1-1; D not resolved. Germline assignment: CDR1 SNHLY and CDR2 FYNNEI. V lost 3 bases to trimming and J lost 1 base, with 6 bases between them. The CDR3 runs to 13 residues. CDR3 in amino acids: CASSEWANTEAFF. The CDR3 DNA sequence: TGTGCCAGCAGTGAGTGGGCGAACACTGAAGCTTTCTTT. Drawing the rest from reference TRBV2 and TRBJ1-1, the complete variable domain is EPEVTQTPSHQVTQMGQEVILRCVPISNHLYFYWYRQILGQKVEFLVSFYNNEISEKSEIFDDQFSVERPDGSNFTLKIRSTKLEDSAMYFCASSEWANTEAFFGQGTRLTVV.

The rearrangement joins TRBV6-1 to TRBJ2-7; TRBD1 matches 8 bases. The CDR3 covers 14 residues. In germline, CDR1 is MNHNS, CDR2 SASEGT. V gave up 3 bases and J gave up 3 bases; unmatched junction bases: 4. CDR3 residues: CASSEPGTGYEQYF. In DNA, the CDR3 is TGTGCCAGCAGTGAGCCCGGGACAGGCTACGAGCAGTACTTC.

V usage is TRBV27 and J usage is TRBJ2-1; 9 bases are a match to TRBD1. In germline, CDR1 is MNHEY, CDR2 SMNVEV (reference sequence). The CDR3 extends over 12 amino acids. V shed 6 bases, J shed 9 bases, and the junction held 3 bases outside the gene matches. The CDR3 bases are TGTGCCAGCAGGACAGGGGGATCTGAGCAGTTCTTC. Its protein is CASRTGGSEQFF.

The rearrangement joins TRBV9 to TRBJ1-1, with 8 bases matching TRBD1. Per germline, CDR1 SGDLS and CDR2 YYNGEE. This CDR3 is built from 15 residues. With 2 bases clipped from V and 1 base from J, the junction kept 4 bases outside the gene matches. The CDR3 loop is CASSVGGQGNTEAFF. CDR3 nucleotide sequence: TGTGCCAGCAGCGTTGGAGGACAGGGGAACACTGAAGCTTTCTTT.